Each of the 26 T cell receptor beta chains below was sequenced from the same sample in a study of blood T cell repertoires in COVID-19. TCRdb keeps only in-frame clones here, not all; method: immunoSEQ multiplex PCR. The data contain under 250,000 clones, roughly nine tenths of them seen just once; the ten biggest clones take up under 0.9%. The sample consisted of peripheral blood. The receptors originated from a man aged 35 to 55 with acute or convalescent COVID-19.

This sequence joins TRBV4-1 and TRBJ1-1, with a possible D match to TRBD1 (5 bases). The germline V gene encodes CDR1 MGHRA and CDR2 YSYEKL. This CDR3 has 18 residues. The V end lost 1 base, the J end lost 4 bases, and 22 bases lay between the germline ends. DNA for the CDR3: TGCGCCAGCAGCCAAGTGGGCCCCAGGGCCCCGATGGGCACTGAAGCTTTCTTT. It is translated as CASSQVGPRAPMGTEAFF.

The V call is TRBV7-2, the J call TRBJ2-7, with D perhaps TRBD1 (6 bases). The germline CDR1 and CDR2 sequences are SGHTA and FQGNSA. The V and J ends lost 1 base and 13 bases respectively, with 14 bases between them. The length of the CDR3 is 12 residues. CDR3 in amino acids: CASSLGRTDIYF. For the CDR3, the DNA is TGTGCCAGCAGCTTAGGACGGACAGACATCTACTTC.

This clone was counted a single time. The chain is built from TRBV10-3 and TRBJ1-1; D is possibly TRBD1 (6 bases). The V end lost 6 bases, the J end lost 7 bases, and 27 bases lay between the germline ends. This CDR3 is built from 17 residues. Germline CDR1 is ENHRY and CDR2 is SYGVKD. Written as DNA, the CDR3 is TGTGCCATCAGCGAGGGGGGCCGCCGAGGGGGTGCCCGTGAAGCTTTCTTT. As protein: CAISEGGRRGGAREAFF.

In its sample, this clone was seen once. The chain recombines TRBV11-2 with TRBJ2-7, with 7 bases aligning to TRBD2. Germline V gene sequence: CDR1 SGHAT, CDR2 FQNNGV. The length of the CDR3 is 13 residues. After removal of 5 bases from V and 5 bases from J, the junction contained 6 bases not matched to a gene. CDR3 sequence (DNA): TGTGCCAGCAGCACCCTGGCGGGGGACGAGCAGTACTTC. Its translation is CASSTLAGDEQYF.

V is TRBV24-1 and J is TRBJ2-5; no definite D call. Trimming stripped 4 bases from V and 1 base from J, with 3 bases between. The CDR3 is 12 residues long. Germline V gene data show CDR1 as KGHDR and CDR2 as SFDVKD. The CDR3 DNA sequence: TGTGCCACCAGTGACTCCCAAGAGACCCAGTACTTC. This codes for CATSDSQETQYF.

For this clone: Other DNA sequences within the sample encode an identical CDR3. The DNA of the CDR3 is TGTGCCAGCAGCTCCTGGACTAGCGGAGGCACAGATACGCAGTATTTT. It encodes CASSSWTSGGTDTQYF. The chain joins TRBV6-2 or TRBV6-3 to TRBJ2-3; 10 bases are shared with TRBD2. This CDR3 region has 16 residues. The germline CDR1 and CDR2 sequences are MNHEY and SVGEGT. J was trimmed by 1 base and V by 6 bases; bases with no gene match: 7.

V gene TRBV11-2 combines with J gene TRBJ2-5, with a tentative D call TRBD2 (5 bases). Trimming removed 2 bases at V and 9 bases at J, with 7 bases between. Per germline, CDR1 SGHAT and CDR2 FQNNGV. This CDR3 comprises 11 residues. The CDR3 loop reads CASSLSGAQYF. CDR3 DNA: TGTGCCAGCAGCTTATCCGGGGCCCAGTACTTC.

The gene calls are TRBV28 and TRBJ2-7; TRBD2 matches at 7 bases. Germline V CDR1 and CDR2: MDHEN, SYDVKM. This CDR3 is built from 13 residues. V was clipped by 3 bases and J by 5 bases; unmatched bases: 4. CDR3 amino acids: CASSLEGGNEQYF. CDR3 nucleotide sequence: TGTGCCAGCAGTTTGGAGGGAGGGAACGAGCAGTACTTC.

For this clone: This sample also contains other DNA sequences that code for the same CDR3. V usage is TRBV6-2 or TRBV6-3 and J usage is TRBJ2-5; 7 positions match TRBD1. This CDR3 spans 12 amino acids. V lost 6 bases and J lost 4; bases outside the gene matches: 2. In germline, CDR1 is MNHEY, CDR2 SVGEGT. CDR3 protein: CASSHRGETQYF. CDR3 nucleotides: TGTGCCAGCAGCCACAGGGGAGAGACCCAGTACTTC.

The CDR3 nucleotides read TGTGCCAGCAGTGGGACACTGGGCTCCTACAATGAGCAGTTCTTC. Encoded protein: CASSGTLGSYNEQFF. The chain couples TRBV21-1 to TRBJ2-1; TRBD1, as called in the table, went unchecked against the DNA. TRBV21-1 is designated a pseudogene. The CDR3 has 15 residues.

This chain joins TRBV5-1 and TRBJ1-2, with 8 positions matching TRBD1. Germline V lookup: CDR1 SGHRS, CDR2 YFSETQ. The length of the CDR3 is 15 residues. V lost 7 bases and J lost 6; bases outside the gene matches: 14. The CDR3 reads CASRPAKQGDHGYTF. In DNA, the CDR3 is TGCGCCAGCCGCCCCGCTAAACAGGGGGACCATGGCTACACCTTC.

The gene calls are TRBV9 and TRBJ1-2; D is unresolved. Between the trimmed V and J ends, which lost 0 bases and 0 bases, there was a span of 9 bases. Germline values: CDR1 SGDLS, CDR2 YYNGEE. This CDR3 has 15 residues. The chain's CDR3 is CASSVEKRANYGYTF. CDR3 DNA sequence: TGTGCCAGCAGCGTAGAGAAGAGAGCTAACTATGGCTACACCTTC.

V and J are TRBV7-9 and TRBJ2-4, with TRBD2 identical over 16 bases. Trimming cost V 4 bases and J 1 base; bases outside gene matches: 7. Per germline, CDR1 SEHNR and CDR2 FQNEAQ (reference sequence). The CDR3 has 19 amino acids. CDR3: CASSSGTSGRGRAKNIQYF. CDR3 sequence (DNA): TGTGCCAGCAGCTCTGGGACTAGCGGGAGGGGGAGGGCCAAAAACATTCAGTACTTC.

This rearrangement joins TRBV11-2 to TRBJ2-2; 7 nucleotides align to TRBD1. This CDR3 is built from 14 residues. The V gene's germline CDR1 is SGHAT and CDR2 FQNNGV. V shed 5 bases and J 1 base; nucleotides not matched to a gene: 1. The CDR3 coding sequence is TGTGCCAGCAGCCACAGGGGGAACACCGGGGAGCTGTTTTTT. Its translation is CASSHRGNTGELFF.

This clone was seen just once. The chain combines TRBV5-4 with TRBJ2-2; 8 bases are a match to TRBD1. CDR3 length equals 16 residues. Looked up from germline, CDR1 is SGHNT and CDR2 is YYREEE (reference sequence). Trimming took 3 bases from V and 1 from J; bases not matched to a gene: 5. The DNA for the CDR3 is TGTGCCAGCAGCTCGCGAGGACAGGGGAACACCGGGGAGCTGTTTTTT. Protein sequence: CASSSRGQGNTGELFF.

This rearrangement joins TRBV13 to TRBJ2-1; no firm D call. CDR3 length: 12 residues. Germline CDR1 is PRHDT and CDR2 is FYEKMQ (reference sequence). V was shortened by 2 bases and J by 4 bases, with 3 bases between the two germline ends. CDR3 DNA sequence: TGTGCCAGCAGCTTACAGTACAATGAGCAGTTCTTC. Residues: CASSLQYNEQFF.

The chain couples TRBV3-1 (or the pseudogene TRBV3-2) to TRBJ1-3; possible D gene TRBD1, 6 bases. The CDR3 is 16 amino acids. The ends were cut back, 4 bases at V and 2 bases at J, with 15 bases in the middle. CDR1 is LGHDT, CDR2 YNNKEL, per germline (reference sequence). The CDR3 coding sequence is TGTGCCAGCAGCCCCCAACAGGGAATAGCTGGAAACACCATATATTTT. This translates into CASSPQQGIAGNTIYF.

This clone was observed a single time. The rearrangement links TRBV6-5 to TRBJ1-3; TRBD1 might be the D (6 bases). V lost 6 bases and J lost 4, with 13 bases in between. From germline, CDR1 is MNHEY and CDR2 SVGAGI. This CDR3 has 14 residues. The CDR3 nucleotides read TGTGCCAGCAGCCAAAAGGGGGAAGGAAACACCATATATTTT. Residues: CASSQKGEGNTIYF.

This rearrangement joins TRBV6-5 to TRBJ1-5, with TRBD1 as a possible D gene (5 bases). Trimming shortened V by 4 bases and J by 4 bases, and 8 bases separated the two germline ends. Germline-derived CDR1 and CDR2 are MNHEY and SVGAGI. CDR3 length equals 13 residues. CDR3 amino acids: CASSFNRNQPQHF. CDR3 DNA sequence: TGTGCCAGCAGTTTCAACAGGAATCAGCCCCAGCATTTT.

The chain joins TRBV6-5 to TRBJ1-1; TRBD1 is a possible D gene (5 bases). There are 14 residues in the CDR3. Trimming took off 2 bases at V and 0 bases at J, with 7 bases between the two ends. Per germline, CDR1 MNHEY and CDR2 SVGAGI. The CDR3 sequence is CASSYQGMNTEAFF. CDR3 bases: TGTGCCAGCAGTTACCAGGGAATGAACACTGAAGCTTTCTTT.

Ten or more counts support this clone. The V and J genes are TRBV7-6 and TRBJ1-1, with 8 bases aligning to TRBD1. The junction had 12 bases not matched to a gene; V was cut back by 5 bases and J by 1 base. CDR1 is SGHVS, CDR2 FNYEAQ, per germline. The CDR3 sequence is 17 residues long. This chain's CDR3 is CASSPLAGGLGNTEAFF. The DNA for the CDR3 is TGTGCCAGCAGCCCGCTTGCAGGGGGCCTGGGGAACACTGAAGCTTTCTTT.

The V gene is TRBV19, the J gene TRBJ1-2; a weak D match, TRBD1 (5 bases). The CDR3 consists of 12 residues. Germline V lookup: CDR1 LNHDA, CDR2 SQIVND (reference sequence). V was shortened by 8 bases and J by 8 bases, with 15 bases between the two germline ends. CDR3 protein: CASLGASRGYTF. The CDR3 DNA reads as TGTGCCAGTTTAGGGGCATCTAGGGGCTACACCTTC.

The chain is built from TRBV9 and TRBJ1-5; D is uncertain. The germline V and J ends were trimmed by 4 bases and 9 bases, with 17 bases remaining between them. Germline loops: CDR1 SGDLS, CDR2 YYNGEE. The CDR3 runs 14 residues. The CDR3 sequence is CASSTTGSFMPQHF. The CDR3 region has the DNA TGTGCCAGCAGCACAACGGGAAGTTTCATGCCCCAGCATTTT. Using reference TRBV9 and TRBJ1-5 for the parts outside the CDR3, the full variable domain is DSGVTQTPKHLITATGQRVTLRCSPRSGDLSVYWYQQSLDQGLQFLIQYYNGEERAKGNILERFSAQQFPDLHSELNLSSLELGDSALYFCASSTTGSFMPQHFGDGTRLSIL.

This sequence joins TRBV30 and TRBJ1-1, with D perhaps matching TRBD1 (5 bases). V dropped 2 bases and J dropped 3 bases, with 7 bases sitting between them. Germline lookup yields CDR1 GTSNPN and CDR2 SVGIG (reference sequence). There are 12 residues in the CDR3. CDR3 amino acids: CAWSTRDTEAFF. DNA for the CDR3: TGTGCCTGGAGTACCAGGGACACTGAAGCTTTCTTT.

The V call is TRBV4-2, the J call TRBJ1-1, with D possibly being TRBD1 (6 bases). The CDR3 consists of 14 residues. V shed 4 bases and J shed 0 bases, with 9 bases lying between them. Germline V gene lookup returns CDR1 LGHNA and CDR2 YNFKEQ. DNA of the CDR3: TGTGCCAGCAGCCTCGGACAGATGAACACTGAAGCTTTCTTT. Translation: CASSLGQMNTEAFF.

The chain joins TRBV15 to TRBJ1-2; TRBD1 matches 8 bases. Germline CDR1 and CDR2: LNHNV and YYDKDF (reference sequence). This CDR3 has 14 residues. V gave up 0 bases and J gave up 7 bases; unmatched junction bases: 4. CDR3 DNA sequence: TGTGCCACCAGCAGAGAAGGCAGGGGGCCTGGCTACACCTTC. This translates into CATSREGRGPGYTF.